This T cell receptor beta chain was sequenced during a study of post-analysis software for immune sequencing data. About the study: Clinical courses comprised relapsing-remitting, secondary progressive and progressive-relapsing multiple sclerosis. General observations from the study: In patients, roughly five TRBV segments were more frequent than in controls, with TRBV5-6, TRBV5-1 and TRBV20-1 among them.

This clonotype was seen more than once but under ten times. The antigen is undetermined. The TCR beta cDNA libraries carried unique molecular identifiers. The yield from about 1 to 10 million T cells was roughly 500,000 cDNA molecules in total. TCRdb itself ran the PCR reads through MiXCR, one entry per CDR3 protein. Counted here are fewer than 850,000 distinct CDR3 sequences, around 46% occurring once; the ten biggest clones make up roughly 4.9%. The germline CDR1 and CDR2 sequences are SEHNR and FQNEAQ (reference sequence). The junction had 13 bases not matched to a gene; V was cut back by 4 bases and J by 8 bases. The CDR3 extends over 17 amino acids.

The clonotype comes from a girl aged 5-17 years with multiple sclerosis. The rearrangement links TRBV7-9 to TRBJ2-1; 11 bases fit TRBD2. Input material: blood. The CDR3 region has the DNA TGTGCCAGCAGCTCAACGAGTTCTAGCGGGAGGTTGGATGAGCAGTTCTTC. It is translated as CASSSTSSSGRLDEQFF.